The 9 T cell receptor beta chains listed next were all sequenced from one sample in a study of shared clonotypes between healthy human individuals. CD45RO negativity and positive selection for CCR7 defined naive CD8 cells, a population that excluded terminally differentiated effector memory CD45RA+ cells. Data came from immunoSEQ multiplex PCR; TCRdb stores just in-frame clones and leaves some out. The data contain more than 2 million clones, about 95% of them singletons. The sample was naive CD8+ T cells sorted from blood. The receptors originated from a man aged 18 to 35 in good health.

The chain has TRBV7-2 and TRBJ2-2; 8 bases align to TRBD1. V was clipped by 5 bases and J by 2 bases; unmatched bases: 7. Germline CDR1 SGHTA, CDR2 FQGNSA. The CDR3 loop spans 16 amino acids. The CDR3 DNA sequence: TGTGCCAGCAGCCCTAGGACAGGGAGTAACACCGGGGAGCTGTTTTTT. Translating gives CASSPRTGSNTGELFF. Full variable domain (remainder filled in from reference TRBV7-2 and TRBJ2-2): GAGVSQSPSNKVTEKGKDVELRCDPISGHTALYWYRQSLGQGLEFLIYFQGNSAPDKSGLPSDRFSAERTGGSVSTLTIQRTQQEDSAVYLCASSPRTGSNTGELFFGEGSRLTVL.

Of note for this clone: Other DNA sequences from this sample encode an identical CDR3 as well. V is TRBV27 and J is TRBJ2-2, with D maybe TRBD2 (5 bases). The germline V gene has CDR1 MNHEY and CDR2 SMNVEV (reference sequence). Trimming cost V 2 bases and J 2 bases, with 6 bases left between them. CDR3 length: 14 residues. CDR3 coding DNA: TGTGCCAGCAGTTTAGGACTTAACACCGGGGAGCTGTTTTTT. It translates to CASSLGLNTGELFF.

This chain uses TRBV7-9 with TRBJ2-2, with 8 bases that match TRBD1. In germline, CDR1 is SEHNR, CDR2 FQNEAQ (reference sequence). This CDR3 has 15 amino acids. Losses at the gene ends were 5 bases for V and 6 bases for J; bases not matched to a gene: 8. CDR3 DNA: TGTGCCAGCAGCCCCGCAGGGGGCAATTCCGGGGAGCTGTTTTTT. It codes for CASSPAGGNSGELFF.

As to this clone: Distinct nucleotide sequences in the sample also encode this CDR3. The chain has TRBV28 and TRBJ1-1, with TRBD1 as a possible D gene (5 bases). V was clipped by 5 bases and J by 2 bases, with 12 bases between them. The CDR3 contains 14 residues. Germline values: CDR1 MDHEN, CDR2 SYDVKM. The CDR3 bases are TGTGCCAGCAGTGCGACTGGGGGAAACACTGAAGCTTTCTTT. This sequence encodes CASSATGGNTEAFF.

V usage is TRBV25-1 and J usage is TRBJ2-7; no reliable D call. Trimming stripped 2 bases from V and 1 base from J, with 3 bases between. The CDR3 length is 12 residues. Germline-derived CDR1 and CDR2 are MGHDK and SYGVNS. The chain's CDR3 is CASSELSYEQYF. Here the CDR3 DNA reads TGTGCCAGCAGTGAACTGTCCTACGAGCAGTACTTC.

The V gene is TRBV7-2, the J gene TRBJ2-5; D is possibly TRBD2 (5 bases). The CDR3 is made up of 14 amino acids. Trimming pared 2 bases from V and 0 bases from J, leaving 7 bases between. From germline, CDR1 is SGHTA and CDR2 FQGNSA. The CDR3 is CASSLQTNQETQYF. The CDR3 DNA sequence: TGTGCCAGCAGCTTACAGACTAACCAAGAGACCCAGTACTTC. Complete variable domain (other parts from reference TRBV7-2 and TRBJ2-5): GAGVSQSPSNKVTEKGKDVELRCDPISGHTALYWYRQSLGQGLEFLIYFQGNSAPDKSGLPSDRFSAERTGGSVSTLTIQRTQQEDSAVYLCASSLQTNQETQYFGPGTRLLVL.

This clone came up once. The chain uses TRBV29-1 and TRBJ2-1; D not resolved. Trimming cost V 1 base and J 2 bases, with 9 bases left between them. Germline-derived CDR1 and CDR2 are SQVTM and ANQGSEA. CDR3 length: 14 amino acids. The CDR3 here is CSVEVGTPYNEQFF. The DNA of the CDR3 is TGCAGCGTTGAAGTAGGTACCCCCTACAATGAGCAGTTCTTC.

This clone was picked up one time. The V and J genes are TRBV30 and TRBJ2-7; no clear D. Germline CDR1 reads GTSNPN; CDR2 reads SVGIG (reference sequence). This CDR3 is 17 amino acids long. Trimming left V 0 bases short and J 2 bases short, with 20 bases between. CDR3 protein: CAWSVKSATTNTYEQYF. The CDR3 nucleotides read TGTGCCTGGAGTGTAAAAAGTGCGACAACTAATACCTACGAGCAGTACTTC.

V usage is TRBV5-1 and J usage is TRBJ2-7; 7 bases map to TRBD2. The CDR3 has 14 amino acids. With V trimmed by 5 bases and J by 6 bases, 11 bases remained unmatched. In germline, CDR1 is SGHRS, CDR2 YFSETQ. The CDR3 DNA is TGCGCCAGCAGGCGTACTAGCGCCGTTTCCGAGCAGTACTTC. Translating it yields CASRRTSAVSEQYF.